This T cell receptor beta chain was captured by sequencing in a study of T cell changes during pregnancy in multiple sclerosis. The CDR3 contains 14 residues. The germline V and J ends were trimmed by 9 bases and 4 bases, with 18 bases remaining between them. Germline V lookup: CDR1 SNHLY, CDR2 FYNNEI. This clone has more than one count but fewer than ten. Data came from immunoSEQ multiplex PCR; TCRdb stores just in-frame clones and leaves some out. Of tens of thousands of clones listed, less than 95% were seen once; the top ten hold roughly 1.5%. The V and J genes are TRBV2 and TRBJ1-2, with D perhaps matching TRBD1 (5 bases). The sample consisted of peripheral blood, taken in the third trimester of pregnancy. The receptor's source is a female donor with multiple sclerosis, enrolled in a pregnancy study. For the CDR3, the DNA is TGTGCCAGATCCCCCGCGGGGGGTTCCTATGGCTACACCTTC. Amino acids: CARSPAGGSYGYTF.